The 12 T cell receptor beta chains below were found in one sample sequenced in a study of T-cell memory formation after mild COVID-19. MiXCR, applied by TCRdb to the 5' RACE reads, yields one record per CDR3 protein. The table lists roughly 620,000 distinct CDR3 sequences, approximately 19% of them singletons. Sequenced material: PBMCs or a T cell subset sorted from them (not recorded which). These receptors all come from an adult woman who had mild COVID-19 (a few samples of this study predate the infection). Cell type and time point are not known.

This clonotype was counted only a few times. The gene calls are TRBV7-2 and TRBJ2-1; 8 bases line up with TRBD2. This CDR3 is built from 15 residues. From germline, CDR1 is SGHTA and CDR2 FQGNSA. V was pared by 5 bases and J by 4 bases, with 7 bases of the junction left unmatched. CDR3 DNA sequence: TGTGCCAGCAGCGTCCAGAGACTAGCGTACAATGAGCAGTTCTTC. Translation: CASSVQRLAYNEQFF.

This clonotype was found a few times. The chain carries TRBV24-1 and TRBJ2-1; 8 bases are shared with TRBD1. J gave up 5 bases and V 1 base, and 9 bases lay outside the gene matches. The germline CDR1 and CDR2 sequences are KGHDR and SFDVKD. This CDR3 has 17 residues. CDR3 loop: CATSDFIGQGTNNEQFF. CDR3 coding DNA: TGTGCCACCAGTGATTTTATAGGACAGGGTACTAACAATGAGCAGTTCTTC.

This clonotype showed up just a few times. The chain has TRBV30 and TRBJ2-3, with D perhaps being TRBD1 or TRBD2 (5 bases each). Germline CDR1 and CDR2: GTSNPN and SVGIG (reference sequence). CDR3 length equals 14 residues. With 5 bases removed from V and 3 bases from J, the gap between germline ends came to 15 bases. The CDR3 DNA sequence: TGTGCCTGGGGCGACGAGGGGCTGACAGATACGCAGTATTTT. It yields the protein CAWGDEGLTDTQYF.

This chain connects TRBV19 to TRBJ2-1; unclear D gene. The CDR3 spans 14 residues. Germline V lookup: CDR1 LNHDA, CDR2 SQIVND (reference sequence). V was clipped by 1 base and J by 6 bases, with 10 bases between them. DNA of the CDR3: TGTGCCAGTAGTATAGGCTTTCCCGGCAATGAGCAGTTCTTC. Amino acid sequence: CASSIGFPGNEQFF.

The rearrangement uses TRBV7-8 and TRBJ2-7; no clear D. CDR1 and CDR2 from the germline V gene are SGHVS and FQNEAQ. V was pared by 5 bases and J by 4 bases, with 12 bases between. CDR3 length equals 13 residues. CDR3: CASSAEVRYEQYF. The CDR3 DNA is TGTGCCAGCAGCGCGGAAGTGCGGTACGAGCAGTACTTC.

This chain uses TRBV12-3 or TRBV12-4 with TRBJ2-7, with TRBD2 as a possible D gene (7 bases). This CDR3 is 15 amino acids long. V lost 3 bases to trimming and J lost 5 bases, with 17 bases between them. The CDR3 is CASSLMGGPFDEQYF. CDR3 nucleotide sequence: TGTGCCAGCAGTTTGATGGGGGGGCCCTTCGACGAGCAGTACTTC.

The V and J genes are TRBV3-1 and TRBJ2-5; maybe TRBD2 (5 bases). With 6 bases removed from V and 2 bases from J, the gap between germline ends came to 7 bases. The V gene's germline CDR1 is LGHDT and CDR2 YNNKEL (reference sequence). The CDR3 contains 12 residues. CDR3 DNA sequence: TGTGCCAGCAGGGGAGAACAAGAGACCCAGTACTTC. This encodes CASRGEQETQYF.

The CDR3 nucleotides read TGCAGCGTTAAGCGACTAGCGGGAGCTGACTACGAGCAGTACTTC. Its protein product is CSVKRLAGADYEQYF. V and J are TRBV29-1 and TRBJ2-7, with 12 bases identical to TRBD2. This CDR3 spans 15 amino acids. V shed 5 bases and J 3 bases; nucleotides not matched to a gene: 8. Germline CDR1 reads SQVTM; CDR2 reads ANQGSEA.

This chain uses TRBV29-1 with TRBJ1-2; D is possibly TRBD1 (5 bases). The CDR3 contains 12 residues. Trimming took off 8 bases at V and 2 bases at J, with 12 bases between the two ends. Germline values: CDR1 SQVTM, CDR2 ANQGSEA. The CDR3 here is CSLQDKNYGYTF. CDR3 nucleotide sequence: TGCAGCTTACAGGACAAGAACTATGGCTACACCTTC.

This chain connects TRBV12-3 or TRBV12-4 to TRBJ2-1; D perhaps matches TRBD2 (5 bases). The V end was cut by 7 bases, the J end by 10 bases, with 20 bases between. The CDR3 contains 14 residues. This CDR3 is CASTPGVQTGEQFF. The CDR3 nucleotides are TGTGCCAGCACCCCCGGGGTTCAGACCGGGGAGCAGTTCTTC.

This clonotype was observed a handful of times. The DNA for the CDR3 is TGTGCCAGTAGCGATCTAGCGGGGAGCATAGTAGATACGCAGTATTTT. The encoded protein is CASSDLAGSIVDTQYF. This chain uses TRBV19 with TRBJ2-3; 9 bases agree with TRBD2. J lost 5 bases, V lost 6 bases, and 12 bases had no gene match. Germline CDR1 is LNHDA and CDR2 is SQIVND (reference sequence). CDR3 length: 16 amino acids.

This clonotype was detected only a few times. In nucleotides, the CDR3 is TGTGCCAGCTTAGAACTAGCGGGGGGGAATGAGCAGTTCTTC. This codes for CASLELAGGNEQFF. The genes are TRBV12-3 or TRBV12-4 and TRBJ2-1; the match to TRBD2 covers 13 bases. The V gene end was trimmed by 8 bases and the J gene end by 7 bases; junction bases not matched to a gene: 5. This CDR3 region has 14 residues.